This TCR beta chain was identified in a study of blood T cells in healthy people across ages. Alongside a J-beta primer mix, a sample-barcoded 5' primer served in a second PCR lasting about 6 to 11 cycles. TCRdb called the 5' RACE reads again in MiXCR, with one record for every CDR3 protein. The data contain 900,000 to 950,000 distinct CDR3 sequences, just under 30% of them singletons. The CDR3 covers 14 residues. Trimming took 6 bases from V and 8 from J; bases not matched to a gene: 8. Germline V gene sequence: CDR1 MNHNS, CDR2 SASEGT. This clonotype was counted many times. The same specimen was also included in a second study, on T cells of mothers and their children.

The V gene is TRBV6-1, the J gene TRBJ2-1; 9 nucleotides agree with TRBD2. The TCR sequence derives from a woman aged 40 to 50 in good health. Material: blood. The chain's CDR3 is CASRMGTSIDEQFF. The CDR3 DNA reads as TGTGCCAGCAGGATGGGGACTAGCATCGATGAGCAGTTCTTC.